The 32 T cell receptor beta chains below come from one sample, sequenced in a study of T cell changes during pregnancy in multiple sclerosis. The table came from immunoSEQ multiplex PCR; TCRdb's copy has only in-frame clones and leaves some out. This sample has about 48,000 clones, with roughly 92% found just once. Sequences were derived from CD4+ T cells from peripheral blood mononuclear cells, sampled in the second trimester of pregnancy. The receptors shown here come from a female donor in good health, enrolled as a control in a pregnancy study.

The genes are TRBV2 and TRBJ2-5; D not certain. Per germline, CDR1 SNHLY and CDR2 FYNNEI. V gave up 7 bases and J gave up 1 base, with 10 bases separating them. The CDR3 totals 13 residues. The CDR3 region has the DNA TGTGCCAGCAACTGGCGGCCCCAAGAGACCCAGTACTTC. Its translation: CASNWRPQETQYF.

In this sample, this clone turned up once. The chain is built from TRBV7-8 and TRBJ1-3, with a weak D call TRBD1 (5 bases). The germline V gene has CDR1 SGHVS and CDR2 FQNEAQ. CDR3 size: 15 residues. V was trimmed by 4 bases and J by 3 bases, leaving 13 bases between them. CDR3 residues: CASSSRGGFGNTIYF. In nucleotides, the CDR3 is TGTGCCAGCAGCTCCCGCGGGGGGTTTGGAAACACCATATATTTT.

J is TRBJ2-3 and V is TRBV5-6, with a possible D match to TRBD1 (6 bases). This CDR3 has 15 residues. Germline V gene lookup returns CDR1 SGHDT and CDR2 YYEEEE. Trimming removed 2 bases at V and 6 bases at J, with 16 bases between. The CDR3 DNA is TGTGCCAGCAGCTTCGACAGGTGGGCCCGGGATACGCAGTATTTT. As protein: CASSFDRWARDTQYF.

This chain links TRBV29-1 with TRBJ2-7; tentative D call: TRBD2 (6 bases). Germline V lookup: CDR1 SQVTM, CDR2 ANQGSEA. V was clipped by 4 bases and J by 3 bases, with 13 bases between them. The CDR3 extends over 13 amino acids. The CDR3 DNA reads as TGCAGCGTTGGATCGGGAGTAGGCTACGAGCAGTACTTC. Protein sequence: CSVGSGVGYEQYF.

The V call is TRBV19, the J call TRBJ1-1; 7 nucleotides agree with TRBD1. The junction had 11 bases not matched to a gene; V was cut back by 8 bases and J by 8 bases. This CDR3 spans 13 amino acids. Looked up from germline, CDR1 is LNHDA and CDR2 is SQIVND (reference sequence). The CDR3 coding sequence is TGTGCCAGTTCTACCTCGCGGGACAGAGAAGCTTTCTTT. Translating gives CASSTSRDREAFF. Combining the CDR3 with reference TRBV19 and TRBJ1-1 gives the whole variable domain DGGITQSPKYLFRKEGQNVTLSCEQNLNHDAMYWYRQDPGQGLRLIYYSQIVNDFQKGDIAEGYSVSREKKESFPLTVTSAQKNPTAFYLCASSTSRDREAFFGQGTRLTVV.

The V and J genes are TRBV15 and TRBJ2-7, with 12 bases that match TRBD1. The V segment lost 2 bases and the J segment 5 bases; nucleotides outside the gene matches: 4. Germline V gives CDR1 LNHNV, CDR2 YYDKDF (reference sequence). The CDR3 is 15 amino acids. The CDR3 spells CATSRSGTGGDEQYF. CDR3 DNA: TGTGCCACCAGCAGATCCGGGACAGGGGGCGACGAGCAGTACTTC.

V gene TRBV28 combines with J gene TRBJ1-1; a weak D match, TRBD1 (6 bases). CDR1 and CDR2 from the germline V gene are MDHEN and SYDVKM. The CDR3 covers 14 residues. Trimming cost V 4 bases and J 6 bases, with 15 bases left between them. The CDR3 region is CASSSVTGIAEAFF. In nucleotides, the CDR3 is TGTGCCAGCAGTTCTGTTACAGGGATCGCTGAAGCTTTCTTT.

This clone appeared once. The V gene is TRBV7-2, the J gene TRBJ1-5; a possible D gene is TRBD1 (6 bases). The CDR3 is 13 amino acids. CDR1 SGHTA and CDR2 FQGNSA come from the germline V gene. The germline V and J ends were trimmed by 4 bases and 7 bases, with 11 bases remaining between them. The CDR3 spells CASSYTGLQPQHF. The CDR3 DNA reads TGTGCCAGCAGCTACACAGGGCTCCAGCCCCAGCATTTT.

This clone was picked up one time. The CDR3 sequence is CASSLVVQVGYTF. In nucleotides, the CDR3 is TGCGCCAGCAGCTTGGTCGTCCAGGTGGGCTACACCTTC. V is TRBV5-1 and J is TRBJ1-2; D is unresolved. The CDR3 is 13 residues long. CDR1 SGHRS and CDR2 YFSETQ come from the germline V gene. The V and J ends lost 0 bases and 8 bases respectively, with 11 bases between them.

The chain carries TRBV6-1 and TRBJ1-4; possibly TRBD1 for D (5 bases). The CDR3 runs to 14 residues. Germline CDR1 and CDR2: MNHNS and SASEGT. Trimming removed 8 bases at V and 6 bases at J, with 16 bases between. The CDR3 sequence is CASSRVRADEKLFF. The CDR3 DNA is TGTGCCAGCTCCCGTGTCAGGGCTGATGAAAAACTGTTTTTT.

This chain uses TRBV10-3 with TRBJ2-7, with TRBD2 identical over 10 bases. This CDR3 contains 15 residues. V was pared by 0 bases and J by 2 bases, with 1 base of the junction left unmatched. Germline-derived CDR1 and CDR2 are ENHRY and SYGVKD. The CDR3 is CAISESSGGTYEQYF. The CDR3 DNA reads as TGTGCCATCAGTGAGTCTAGCGGGGGGACCTACGAGCAGTACTTC.

This chain joins TRBV29-1 and TRBJ2-7; 7 nucleotides align to TRBD2. The CDR3 consists of 13 residues. The junction had 10 bases not matched to a gene; V was cut back by 7 bases and J by 4 bases. The germline V gene has CDR1 SQVTM and CDR2 ANQGSEA. The CDR3 region has the DNA TGCAGCGCCCTGGACGGGGGGAGTTACGAGCAGTACTTC. This encodes CSALDGGSYEQYF.

The chain joins TRBV10-3 to TRBJ1-2, with D unclear. The CDR3 extends over 17 amino acids. Germline V gene lookup returns CDR1 ENHRY and CDR2 SYGVKD. Trimming removed 0 bases from V and 0 bases from J, with 14 bases in between. The CDR3 DNA is TGTGCCATCAGTGAGTCCCGGGGTTGGAAATCTAACTATGGCTACACCTTC. Its protein is CAISESRGWKSNYGYTF.

The rearrangement joins TRBV10-3 to TRBJ2-5; 10 nucleotides line up with TRBD1. The DNA end is more similar to TRBJ2-7, so the J call may be wrong. Germline values: CDR1 ENHRY, CDR2 SYGVKD. There are 14 residues in the CDR3. CDR3 sequence: CAIRIRDRGDEQYF. DNA for the CDR3: TGTGCCATCAGAATAAGGGACAGGGGAGACGAGCAGTACTTC.

The V gene is TRBV4-1, the J gene TRBJ2-7; 8 bases agree with TRBD2. The CDR3 runs to 18 residues. The V and J ends lost 4 bases and 1 base, in that order; junction bases with no gene match: 15. The germline V gene encodes CDR1 MGHRA and CDR2 YSYEKL. This CDR3 is CASSPFSVAGSVSYEQYF. CDR3 sequence (DNA): TGCGCCAGCAGCCCTTTTTCGGTAGCGGGAAGTGTATCCTACGAGCAGTACTTC.

The chain employs TRBV28 and TRBJ1-2, with 12 bases lining up with TRBD1. Germline-derived CDR1 and CDR2 are MDHEN and SYDVKM. V gave up 6 bases and J gave up 7 bases; unmatched junction bases: 6. This CDR3 is 14 amino acids long. The CDR3 DNA sequence: TGTGCCAGCAGCTTGGGACAGGGGGCAAGTGGCTACACCTTC. Its protein product is CASSLGQGASGYTF.

This chain links TRBV28 with TRBJ2-5; 7 bases match TRBD1. The CDR3 loop spans 13 amino acids. Germline values: CDR1 MDHEN, CDR2 SYDVKM. The V gene end was trimmed by 5 bases and the J gene end by 4 bases; junction bases not matched to a gene: 4. The CDR3 here is CASSRNRGETQYF. CDR3 DNA: TGTGCCAGCAGTCGGAACAGGGGAGAGACCCAGTACTTC.

CDR3 loop: CASSQVKAGEETQYF. The CDR3 region has the DNA TGCGCCAGCAGCCAAGTGAAAGCGGGAGAAGAGACCCAGTACTTC. The chain has TRBV4-3 and TRBJ2-5; TRBD2 matches 8 bases. V was pared by 1 base and J by 3 bases, with 4 bases of the junction left unmatched. CDR1 and CDR2 from the germline V gene are LGHNA and YSLEER. This CDR3 has 15 residues.

The rearrangement links TRBV29-1 to TRBJ2-3, with 8 bases fitting TRBD2. V shed 4 bases, J shed 7 bases, and the junction held 16 bases outside the gene matches. Looked up from germline, CDR1 is SQVTM and CDR2 is ANQGSEA. This CDR3 is built from 16 residues. CDR3 region: CSVGLTGTRGRNTQYF. The CDR3 region has the DNA TGCAGCGTTGGGCTCACCGGGACTAGGGGAAGGAATACGCAGTATTTT.

This rearrangement joins TRBV5-1 to TRBJ2-5; D perhaps matches TRBD2 (5 bases). From germline, CDR1 is SGHRS and CDR2 YFSETQ. The CDR3 has 14 amino acids. Trimming cost V 4 bases and J 5 bases, with 15 bases left between them. Here the CDR3 DNA reads TGCGCCAGCAGCCCCCCCGAGGCGGGTGAGACCCAGTACTTC. Its protein is CASSPPEAGETQYF.

The chain combines TRBV11-2 with TRBJ1-6; the D gene is possibly TRBD1 (6 bases). This CDR3 is 17 amino acids long. Germline V gene sequence: CDR1 SGHAT, CDR2 FQNNGV. The ends were cut back, 6 bases at V and 7 bases at J, with 22 bases in the middle. CDR3 nucleotides: TGTGCCAGCAGTTCCTCTCCGGGACACCCAGAAAATTCACCCCTCCACTTT. Encoded protein: CASSSSPGHPENSPLHF.

This chain connects TRBV18 to TRBJ2-6, with TRBD1 matching 12 bases. Germline CDR1 is KGHSH and CDR2 is LQKENI. This CDR3 is 17 amino acids long. V was pared by 7 bases and J by 2 bases, with 6 bases of the junction left unmatched. The CDR3 DNA is TGTGCCAGCTTGCGGGACAGGGGGCTAACTGGGGCCAACGTCCTGACTTTC. Its protein is CASLRDRGLTGANVLTF.

This rearrangement joins TRBV10-3 to TRBJ1-2, with 9 bases fitting TRBD1. J gave up 6 bases and V 7 bases, and 6 bases lay outside the gene matches. CDR3 length: 13 residues. Germline V CDR1 and CDR2: ENHRY, SYGVKD. CDR3 sequence: CAITGQGRNGYTF. The CDR3 coding sequence is TGTGCCATCACCGGACAGGGGAGAAATGGCTACACCTTC.

The chain links TRBV5-4 to TRBJ1-2; D might be TRBD1 (5 bases). This CDR3 contains 14 residues. The germline gives CDR1 SGHNT, CDR2 YYREEE (reference sequence). Trimming shortened V by 3 bases and J by 1 base, and 10 bases separated the two germline ends. The DNA for the CDR3 is TGTGCCAGCAGCTCGGGACTGAGTAACTATGGCTACACCTTC. This encodes CASSSGLSNYGYTF.

This chain links TRBV6-5 with TRBJ1-1, with D tentatively TRBD1 (6 bases). CDR3 length: 16 residues. Germline CDR1 and CDR2: MNHEY and SVGAGI. Trimming removed 2 bases at V and 0 bases at J, with 13 bases between. CDR3 residues: CASSYTRQVMNTEAFF. CDR3 coding DNA: TGTGCCAGCAGTTACACCCGACAGGTCATGAACACTGAAGCTTTCTTT.

The V call is TRBV19, the J call TRBJ1-1; the D is unclear. This CDR3 is built from 17 residues. The V gene lost 8 bases and the J gene lost 4 bases, with 26 bases spanning the gap. Germline V gives CDR1 LNHDA, CDR2 SQIVND (reference sequence). In DNA form, the CDR3 reads TGTGCCAGTTCAGCTATACTGCGGGGTACTGAGGGCACTGAAGCTTTCTTT. It yields the protein CASSAILRGTEGTEAFF.

This clone was seen just once. This sequence joins TRBV11-3 and TRBJ2-1; TRBD2 agrees at 7 bases. In germline, CDR1 is SGHNT, CDR2 YENEEA. The CDR3 is 13 residues long. V was clipped by 4 bases and J by 10 bases; unmatched bases: 7. The CDR3 spells CASSSEAGREQFF. For the CDR3, the DNA is TGTGCCAGCAGCTCGGAAGCGGGAAGGGAGCAGTTCTTC.

This chain connects TRBV6-5 to TRBJ2-1, with 9 bases aligning to TRBD2. After removal of 7 bases from V and 9 bases from J, the junction contained 7 bases not matched to a gene. The CDR3 consists of 13 residues. From germline, CDR1 is MNHEY and CDR2 SVGAGI. The DNA of the CDR3 is TGTGCCAGCAATGCGGGAGGGCGCGGTGAGCAGTTCTTC. Translated, it gives CASNAGGRGEQFF.

The chain recombines TRBV6-5 with TRBJ1-4, with unresolved D. Between the trimmed V and J ends, which lost 0 bases and 0 bases, there was a span of 8 bases. Per the germline V gene, CDR1 is MNHEY and CDR2 is SVGAGI. The length of the CDR3 is 16 residues. The CDR3 region has the DNA TGTGCCAGCAGTTACTCGTACGGTGCAACTAATGAAAAACTGTTTTTT. Translating gives CASSYSYGATNEKLFF.

The chain joins TRBV6-5 to TRBJ2-2, with TRBD1 identical over 9 bases. This CDR3 is 15 amino acids long. Germline CDR1 and CDR2: MNHEY and SVGAGI. J gave up 6 bases and V 2 bases, and 4 bases lay outside the gene matches. CDR3: CASSYGTGSAGELFF. As DNA, the CDR3 is TGTGCCAGCAGTTACGGGACAGGGTCGGCCGGGGAGCTGTTTTTT.

On this clone itself: One junction end disagrees with the germline gene, perhaps due to a read error. V gene TRBV4-1 combines with J gene TRBJ2-1; D remains unclear. CDR1 is MGHRA, CDR2 YSYEKL, per germline. The CDR3 loop spans 16 amino acids. As DNA, the CDR3 is TGCGCCAGCAGCCAAACTTTTCGAGACTCCCACAATGAGCAGTTCTTC. This translates into CASSQTFRDSHNEQFF.

The V gene is TRBV5-1, the J gene TRBJ2-5; D may be TRBD1 (6 bases). The ends were cut back, 4 bases at V and 5 bases at J, with 21 bases in the middle. CDR3 length: 16 residues. In germline, CDR1 is SGHRS, CDR2 YFSETQ. CDR3 sequence reads: CASSPGTGSQGETQYF. The DNA for the CDR3 is TGCGCCAGCAGCCCCGGAACCGGGTCCCAGGGGGAGACCCAGTACTTC.